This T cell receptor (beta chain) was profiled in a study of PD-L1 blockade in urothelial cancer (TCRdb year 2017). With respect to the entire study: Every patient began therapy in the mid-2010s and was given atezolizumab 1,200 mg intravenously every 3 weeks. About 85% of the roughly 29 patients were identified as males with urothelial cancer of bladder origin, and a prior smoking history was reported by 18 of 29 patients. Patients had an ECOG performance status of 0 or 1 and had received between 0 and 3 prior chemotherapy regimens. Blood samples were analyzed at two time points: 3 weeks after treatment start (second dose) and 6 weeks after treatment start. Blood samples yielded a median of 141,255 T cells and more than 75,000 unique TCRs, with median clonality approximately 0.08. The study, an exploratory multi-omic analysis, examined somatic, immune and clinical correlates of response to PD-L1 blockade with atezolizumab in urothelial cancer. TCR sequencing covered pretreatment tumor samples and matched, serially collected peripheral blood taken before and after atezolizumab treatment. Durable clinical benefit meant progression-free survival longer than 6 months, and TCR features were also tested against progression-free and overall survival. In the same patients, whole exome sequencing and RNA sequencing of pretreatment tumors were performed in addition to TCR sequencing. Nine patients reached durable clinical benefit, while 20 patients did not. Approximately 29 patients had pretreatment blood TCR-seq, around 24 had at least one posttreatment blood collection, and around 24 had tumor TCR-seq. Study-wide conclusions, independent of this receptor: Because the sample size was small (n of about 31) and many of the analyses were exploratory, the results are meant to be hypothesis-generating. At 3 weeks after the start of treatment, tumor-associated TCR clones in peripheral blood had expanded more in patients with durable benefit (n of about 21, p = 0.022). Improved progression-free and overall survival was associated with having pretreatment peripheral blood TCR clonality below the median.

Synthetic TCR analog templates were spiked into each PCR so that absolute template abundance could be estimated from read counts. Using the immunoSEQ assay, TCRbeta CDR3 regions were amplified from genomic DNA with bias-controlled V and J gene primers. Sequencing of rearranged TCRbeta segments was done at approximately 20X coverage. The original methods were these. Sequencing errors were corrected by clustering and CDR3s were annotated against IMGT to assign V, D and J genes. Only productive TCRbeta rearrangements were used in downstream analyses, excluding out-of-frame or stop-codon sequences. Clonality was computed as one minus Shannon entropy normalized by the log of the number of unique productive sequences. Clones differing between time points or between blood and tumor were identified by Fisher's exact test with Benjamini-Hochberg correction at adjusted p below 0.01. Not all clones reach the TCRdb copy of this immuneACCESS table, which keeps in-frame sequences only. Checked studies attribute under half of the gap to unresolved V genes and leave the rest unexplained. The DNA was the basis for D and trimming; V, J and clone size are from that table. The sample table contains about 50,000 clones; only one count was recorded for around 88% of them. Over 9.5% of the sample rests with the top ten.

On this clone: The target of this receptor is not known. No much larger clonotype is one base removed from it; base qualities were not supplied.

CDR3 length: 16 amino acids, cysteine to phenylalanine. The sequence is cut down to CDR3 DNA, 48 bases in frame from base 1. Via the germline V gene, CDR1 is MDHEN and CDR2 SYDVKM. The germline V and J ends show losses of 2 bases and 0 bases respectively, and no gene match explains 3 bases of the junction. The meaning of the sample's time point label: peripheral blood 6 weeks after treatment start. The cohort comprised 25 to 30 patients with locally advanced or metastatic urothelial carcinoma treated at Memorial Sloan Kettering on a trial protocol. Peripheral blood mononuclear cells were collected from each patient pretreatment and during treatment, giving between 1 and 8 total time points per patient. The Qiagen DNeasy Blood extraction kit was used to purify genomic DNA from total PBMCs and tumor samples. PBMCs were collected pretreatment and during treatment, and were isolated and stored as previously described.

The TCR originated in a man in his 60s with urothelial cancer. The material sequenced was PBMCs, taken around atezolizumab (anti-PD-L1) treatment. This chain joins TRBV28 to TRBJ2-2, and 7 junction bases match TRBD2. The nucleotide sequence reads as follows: TGTGCCAGCAGTTTAGGAGCGGGGACGAACACCGGGGAGCTGTTTTTT. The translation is CASSLGAGTNTGELFF.